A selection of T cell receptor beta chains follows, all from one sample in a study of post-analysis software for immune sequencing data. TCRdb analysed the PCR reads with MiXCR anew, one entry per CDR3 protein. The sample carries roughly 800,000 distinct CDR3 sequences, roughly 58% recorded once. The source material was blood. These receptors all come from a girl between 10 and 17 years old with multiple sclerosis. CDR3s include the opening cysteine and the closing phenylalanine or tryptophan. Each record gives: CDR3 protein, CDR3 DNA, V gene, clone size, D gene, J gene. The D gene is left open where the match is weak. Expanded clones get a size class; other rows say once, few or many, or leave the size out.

CDR3 protein: CASSLVRDGSTDTQYF; CDR3 DNA: TGCGCCAGCAGCTTGGTACGGGACGGTAGCACAGATACGCAGTATTTT; V gene: TRBV5-1; clone size: -; D gene: -; J gene: TRBJ2-3
CDR3 protein: CASSEQPNTEAFF; CDR3 DNA: TGTGCCAGCAGTGAACAGCCCAACACTGAAGCTTTCTTT; V gene: TRBV2; clone size: -; D gene: -; J gene: TRBJ1-1
CDR3 protein: CAISESRSGGDNEQFF; CDR3 DNA: TGTGCCATCAGTGAGTCGAGATCGGGCGGTGACAATGAGCAGTTCTTC; V gene: TRBV10-3; clone size: -; D gene: -; J gene: TRBJ2-1
CDR3 protein: CASSLAPGGEETQYF; CDR3 DNA: TGCGCCAGCAGCTTGGCCCCAGGAGGAGAAGAGACCCAGTACTTC; V gene: TRBV5-1; clone size: few; D gene: -; J gene: TRBJ2-5
CDR3 protein: CASSVEGTDSPLHF; CDR3 DNA: TGTGCCAGCAGCGTAGAAGGCACGGATTCACCCCTCCACTTT; V gene: TRBV9; clone size: -; D gene: -; J gene: TRBJ1-6
CDR3 protein: CASSRRFGDIQPGSNQPQHF; CDR3 DNA: TGTGCCAGCAGCCGGCGGTTTGGGGACATACAACCCGGTAGCAATCAGCCCCAGCATTTT; V gene: TRBV5-6; clone size: -; D gene: -; J gene: TRBJ1-5
CDR3 protein: CASSFERGYGYTF; CDR3 DNA: TGTGCCAGCAGCTTTGAGAGGGGGTATGGCTACACCTTC; V gene: TRBV7-3; clone size: -; D gene: -; J gene: TRBJ1-2
CDR3 protein: CAIRESGVNTGELFF; CDR3 DNA: TGTGCCATCAGGGAGAGCGGAGTGAACACCGGGGAGCTGTTTTTT; V gene: TRBV10-3; clone size: -; D gene: -; J gene: TRBJ2-2
CDR3 protein: CATNPDRGEYEQYF; CDR3 DNA: TGTGCCACCAACCCGGACAGGGGAGAATACGAGCAGTACTTC; V gene: TRBV15; clone size: -; D gene: TRBD1; J gene: TRBJ2-7
CDR3 protein: CSVQTAEFYEQYF; CDR3 DNA: TGCAGCGTGCAGACAGCTGAATTCTACGAGCAGTACTTC; V gene: TRBV29-1; clone size: -; D gene: -; J gene: TRBJ2-7
CDR3 protein: CASSPPGLALYEQYF; CDR3 DNA: TGTGCCAGCAGTCCCCCGGGACTAGCCCTGTACGAGCAGTACTTC; V gene: TRBV27; clone size: -; D gene: TRBD2; J gene: TRBJ2-7
CDR3 protein: CSGGEGLRQETQYF; CDR3 DNA: TGCAGTGGGGGGGAGGGCCTGCGCCAGGAGACCCAGTACTTC; V gene: TRBV20-1; clone size: once; D gene: TRBD2; J gene: TRBJ2-5
CDR3 protein: CASSLEGRRNSPLHF; CDR3 DNA: TGTGCCAGCAGTTTAGAGGGACGCCGAAATTCACCCCTCCACTTT; V gene: TRBV12-3/TRBV12-4; clone size: few; D gene: -; J gene: TRBJ1-6
CDR3 protein: CSASRPVTARYGYTF; CDR3 DNA: TGCAGTGCTAGCCGCCCCGTCACTGCTCGCTATGGCTACACCTTC; V gene: TRBV20-1; clone size: -; D gene: -; J gene: TRBJ1-2
CDR3 protein: CASMKGDRGAFF; CDR3 DNA: TGTGCCAGCATGAAGGGGGACAGGGGAGCTTTCTTT; V gene: TRBV21-1; clone size: -; D gene: -; J gene: TRBJ1-1
CDR3 protein: CASSVQGYEQFF; CDR3 DNA: TGCGCCAGCAGCGTGCAGGGTTACGAGCAGTTCTTC; V gene: TRBV5-1; clone size: few; D gene: -; J gene: TRBJ2-1
CDR3 protein: CASSVVSGRTGEQFF; CDR3 DNA: TGTGCCAGCAGCGTAGTGTCGGGAAGAACTGGGGAGCAGTTCTTC; V gene: TRBV9; clone size: once; D gene: -; J gene: TRBJ2-1
CDR3 protein: CASSYGGAGSSYNEQFF; CDR3 DNA: TGTGCCAGCAGTTACGGAGGGGCAGGGAGCTCCTACAATGAGCAGTTCTTC; V gene: TRBV6-5; clone size: once; D gene: -; J gene: TRBJ2-1
CDR3 protein: CASSLLAGGVETQYF; CDR3 DNA: TGCGCCAGCAGCCTACTAGCGGGGGGAGTGGAGACCCAGTACTTC; V gene: TRBV5-1; clone size: -; D gene: TRBD2; J gene: TRBJ2-5
CDR3 protein: CASSPDGFLAKNIQYF; CDR3 DNA: TGTGCCAGCAGCCCGGACGGGTTTCTAGCCAAAAACATTCAGTACTTC; V gene: TRBV11-2; clone size: few; D gene: -; J gene: TRBJ2-4
CDR3 protein: CASSVGAGGFTDTQYF; CDR3 DNA: TGCGCCAGCAGCGTTGGCGCGGGAGGGTTCACAGATACGCAGTATTTT; V gene: TRBV5-1; clone size: -; D gene: TRBD2; J gene: TRBJ2-3
CDR3 protein: CSTAGYAPDTQYF; CDR3 DNA: TGCAGTACGGCAGGATATGCCCCAGATACGCAGTATTTT; V gene: TRBV20-1; clone size: -; D gene: -; J gene: TRBJ2-3
CDR3 protein: CSARGLLAGAASSYNEQFF; CDR3 DNA: TGCAGTGCTAGAGGCTTACTAGCGGGGGCCGCAAGCTCCTACAATGAGCAGTTCTTC; V gene: TRBV20-1; clone size: few; D gene: TRBD2; J gene: TRBJ2-1
CDR3 protein: CSAREGPRETQYF; CDR3 DNA: TGCAGTGCTAGAGAGGGGCCGAGGGAGACCCAGTACTTC; V gene: TRBV20-1; clone size: -; D gene: -; J gene: TRBJ2-5
CDR3 protein: CASSRDEGWRGRSYEQYF; CDR3 DNA: TGTGCCAGCAGCCGAGACGAGGGATGGCGGGGGCGATCCTACGAGCAGTACTTC; V gene: TRBV7-8; clone size: -; D gene: -; J gene: TRBJ2-7
CDR3 protein: CASSRQGLYQPQHF; CDR3 DNA: TGTGCCAGCAGTCGACAGGGGTTATATCAGCCCCAGCATTTT; V gene: TRBV6-2/TRBV6-3; clone size: -; D gene: TRBD1; J gene: TRBJ1-5
CDR3 protein: CSARGAQGAETQYF; CDR3 DNA: TGCAGTGCTAGAGGAGCACAGGGCGCAGAGACCCAGTACTTC; V gene: TRBV20-1; clone size: -; D gene: -; J gene: TRBJ2-5
CDR3 protein: CASSARQLINQPQHF; CDR3 DNA: TGTGCCAGCAGCGCACGACAGCTAATCAATCAGCCCCAGCATTTT; V gene: TRBV7-3; clone size: -; D gene: -; J gene: TRBJ1-5
CDR3 protein: CASSLGQANGYTF; CDR3 DNA: TGTGCCAGCAGCCTGGGACAGGCCAATGGCTACACCTTC; V gene: TRBV11-1; clone size: -; D gene: TRBD1; J gene: TRBJ1-2
CDR3 protein: CASSQVSISAGGPHEQYF; CDR3 DNA: TGCGCCAGCAGCCAAGTCTCCATCAGCGCGGGAGGGCCCCACGAGCAGTACTTC; V gene: TRBV4-1; clone size: few; D gene: TRBD2; J gene: TRBJ2-7
CDR3 protein: CASSQEAGSFGQYF; CDR3 DNA: TGCGCCAGCAGCCAAGAGGCGGGTTCCTTTGGGCAGTACTTC; V gene: TRBV4-1; clone size: -; D gene: -; J gene: TRBJ2-5
CDR3 protein: CASSLGITSGSVYEQYF; CDR3 DNA: TGTGCCAGCAGCTTAGGTATTACTAGCGGGAGTGTCTACGAGCAGTACTTT; V gene: TRBV11-2; clone size: -; D gene: TRBD2; J gene: TRBJ2-7
CDR3 protein: CASSSPTSGRVNTQYF; CDR3 DNA: TGTGCCAGCAGTTCCCCGACTAGCGGGAGAGTGAATACGCAGTATTTT; V gene: TRBV6-2/TRBV6-3; clone size: -; D gene: TRBD2; J gene: TRBJ2-3
CDR3 protein: CASSPGAGRQYF; CDR3 DNA: TGTGCCAGCAGTCCAGGGGCAGGGCGGCAGTACTTC; V gene: TRBV27; clone size: -; D gene: -; J gene: TRBJ2-5
CDR3 protein: CASSQLEEKLFF; CDR3 DNA: TGTGCCAGCAGCCAACTTGAGGAAAAACTGTTTTTT; V gene: TRBV3-1; clone size: -; D gene: -; J gene: TRBJ1-4
CDR3 protein: CASSSNGGSYEQYF; CDR3 DNA: TGCGCCAGCAGCTCGAATGGGGGATCCTACGAGCAGTACTTC; V gene: TRBV5-1; clone size: -; D gene: -; J gene: TRBJ2-7
CDR3 protein: CASSYSRAGVGDNQPQHF; CDR3 DNA: TGTGCCAGCAGTTACTCGAGGGCAGGCGTCGGGGATAATCAGCCCCAGCATTTT; V gene: TRBV6-2/TRBV6-3; clone size: -; D gene: -; J gene: TRBJ1-5
CDR3 protein: CSAIAGGSYEQYF; CDR3 DNA: TGCAGTGCTATCGCGGGAGGGAGCTACGAGCAGTACTTC; V gene: TRBV20-1; clone size: -; D gene: TRBD2; J gene: TRBJ2-7
CDR3 protein: CSACPRGEPYEQYF; CDR3 DNA: TGCAGTGCTTGCCCGAGAGGGGAACCCTACGAGCAGTACTTC; V gene: TRBV20-1; clone size: -; D gene: -; J gene: TRBJ2-7
CDR3 protein: CASSPRQRGAETQYF; CDR3 DNA: TGTGCCAGCAGCCCCCGTCAGAGGGGTGCGGAGACCCAGTACTTC; V gene: TRBV7-8; clone size: -; D gene: -; J gene: TRBJ2-5
CDR3 protein: CASSSGLAGHNEQFF; CDR3 DNA: TGTGCCAGCAGCTCGGGACTAGCGGGACACAATGAGCAGTTCTTC; V gene: TRBV5-6; clone size: -; D gene: TRBD2; J gene: TRBJ2-1
CDR3 protein: CASSQDSSGMRQYF; CDR3 DNA: TGTGCCAGCAGCCAAGATAGTAGCGGGATGAGGCAGTATTTT; V gene: TRBV4-2; clone size: -; D gene: TRBD2; J gene: TRBJ2-3
CDR3 protein: CSASRDSQSCEQYF; CDR3 DNA: TGCAGTGCTAGTCGAGACTCCCAGTCCTGCGAGCAGTACTTC; V gene: TRBV20-1; clone size: few; D gene: -; J gene: TRBJ2-7
CDR3 protein: CATSREWLEYNEQFF; CDR3 DNA: TGTGCCACCAGCAGAGAATGGCTCGAGTACAATGAGCAGTTCTTC; V gene: TRBV15; clone size: -; D gene: -; J gene: TRBJ2-1
CDR3 protein: CASSFGTGLHGYTF; CDR3 DNA: TGCGCCAGCAGCTTCGGGACAGGGCTACATGGCTACACCTTC; V gene: TRBV5-1; clone size: few; D gene: TRBD1; J gene: TRBJ1-2
CDR3 protein: CSASLSVGSNEQYF; CDR3 DNA: TGCAGTGCTAGTCTGAGCGTAGGGAGTAACGAGCAGTACTTC; V gene: TRBV20-1; clone size: -; D gene: -; J gene: TRBJ2-7
CDR3 protein: CSASPIGRGGTYNEQFF; CDR3 DNA: TGCAGTGCTAGCCCCATTGGGAGGGGGGGAACCTACAATGAGCAGTTCTTC; V gene: TRBV20-1; clone size: -; D gene: -; J gene: TRBJ2-1
CDR3 protein: CASSNLPGEQFF; CDR3 DNA: TGCGCCAGCAGCAACCTTCCGGGGGAGCAGTTCTTC; V gene: TRBV4-1; clone size: -; D gene: -; J gene: TRBJ2-1
CDR3 protein: CASSLGNKGETQFF; CDR3 DNA: TGTGCCAGCAGCCTGGGCAATAAGGGGGAGACCCAGTTCTTC; V gene: TRBV7-3; clone size: -; D gene: -; J gene: TRBJ2-1